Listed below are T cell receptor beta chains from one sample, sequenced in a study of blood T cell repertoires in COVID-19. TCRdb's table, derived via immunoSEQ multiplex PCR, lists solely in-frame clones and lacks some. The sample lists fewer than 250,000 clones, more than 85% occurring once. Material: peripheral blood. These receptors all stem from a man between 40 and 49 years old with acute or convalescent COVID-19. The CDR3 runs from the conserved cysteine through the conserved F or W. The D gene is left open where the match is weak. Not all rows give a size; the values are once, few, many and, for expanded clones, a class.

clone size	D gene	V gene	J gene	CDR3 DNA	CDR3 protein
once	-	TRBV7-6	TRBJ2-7	TGTGCCAGCAGCCTCCTACTCGGACCAGGGCAAGAGCAGTACTTC	CASSLLLGPGQEQYF
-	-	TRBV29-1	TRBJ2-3	TGCAGCGTTTCACCCCCTGGGCAGGGGACAGATACGCAGTATTTT	CSVSPPGQGTDTQYF
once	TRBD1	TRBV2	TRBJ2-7	TGTGCCAGCAGCGCCCCCGGGACAGCCTACGAGCAGTACTTC	CASSAPGTAYEQYF
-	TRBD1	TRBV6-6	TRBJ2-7	TGTGCCAGCAGCCGACTGCAGGGGGCTTCGTACTTC	CASSRLQGASYF
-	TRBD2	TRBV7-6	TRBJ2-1	TGTGCCAGCAGCTTAGCTAGCGGGAGGTACAATGAGCAGTTCTTC	CASSLASGRYNEQFF
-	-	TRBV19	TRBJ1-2	TGTGCCAGTAGTACCGGGACTACCTCACATGGCTACACCTTC	CASSTGTTSHGYTF
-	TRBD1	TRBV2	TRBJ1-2	TGTGCCAGCAGTACAGGGGGCGTCGTCTATGGCTACACCTTC	CASSTGGVVYGYTF
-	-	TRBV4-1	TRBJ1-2	TGCGCCAGCAGCCAAGGGGAGGCAGACTACACCTTC	CASSQGEADYTF
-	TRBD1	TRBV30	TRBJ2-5	TGTGCCTGGAGTACCCGGACAGGGGGCCAAGAGACCCAGTACTTC	CAWSTRTGGQETQYF
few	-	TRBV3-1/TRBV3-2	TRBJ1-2	TGTGCCAGCAGCCGGTACCGGAGGAGCTACACCTTC	CASSRYRRSYTF
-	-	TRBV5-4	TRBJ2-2	TGTGCCAGCAGCATCCCCGCCGGGGAGCTGTTTTTT	CASSIPAGELFF
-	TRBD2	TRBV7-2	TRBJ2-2	TGTGCCAGCAGCCGCGGGAGTGCGAACACCGGGGAGCTGTTTTTT	CASSRGSANTGELFF
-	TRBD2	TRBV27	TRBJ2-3	TGTGCCAGCCAAGGACTAGCGGCCACAGATACGCAGTATTTT	CASQGLAATDTQYF